This T cell receptor beta chain was profiled in a study of tumor and adjacent non-tumor tissue in lung cancer. TCRbeta libraries were built with three rounds of nested PCR, modified from ARM-PCR. MiXCR, applied by TCRdb to the multiplex PCR reads, yields one record per CDR3 protein. Among fewer than 85,000 distinct CDR3 sequences listed, over 70% were seen once. V gave up 10 bases and J gave up 4 bases, with 20 bases separating them. Germline loops: CDR1 WSHSY, CDR2 SAAADI. This CDR3 has 15 residues. No cell sorting was done before RNA was extracted from the tissue. V usage is TRBV10-2 and J usage is TRBJ2-1; D could derive from TRBD1 or TRBD2 (5 bases each). Sequencing was performed on lung tumor tissue. This TCR was recovered from a woman aged 50 to 65 with non-small cell lung cancer. The CDR3 reads CAKRDLLEQYNEQFF. As DNA, the CDR3 is TGCGCCAAGAGGGACCTACTAGAGCAGTACAATGAGCAGTTCTTC.